This is a list of T cell receptor beta chains from one sample in a study of T-cell reconstitution after alpha-beta-depleted transplantation in children. TCRdb re-derived calls from the PCR reads in MiXCR, one entry per CDR3 protein. This table has just under 350,000 distinct CDR3 sequences, around 15% appearing once. The sequences come from PBMCs, mostly from graft donor cells, collected 360 days after TCRalphabeta/CD19-depleted stem cell transplant. These receptor sequences come from a male patient between 2 and 10 years old who had a stem cell transplant for acute lymphoblastic leukemia, so the T cells may come from the graft donor. Each CDR3 is given with its conserved first and last residue. D genes are given only for firm matches. Size values are once, few and many counts, or a class for expanded clones, and some rows have none.

>TRBV28|TRBJ2-2|many|TRBD2
TGTGCCAGCAACCCATGGACCCGGGAAGGCGGGAGCGACACCGGGGAGCTGTTTTTT
CASNPWTREGGSDTGELFF
>TRBV4-2|TRBJ2-1|NA|TRBD2
TGTGCCAGCAGCCAAGATTCCCCGGGACTAGCGGGAGGGATGTATGAGCAGTTCTTC
CASSQDSPGLAGGMYEQFF
>TRBV20-1|TRBJ2-3|many|TRBD2
TGCAGTGCTTCGAGGACTAGCGGTCGCACAGATACGCAGTATTTT
CSASRTSGRTDTQYF
>TRBV14|TRBJ2-7|few|NA
TGTGCCAGCAGCCACCTTCGGGACTCCAGGCAGTACTTC
CASSHLRDSRQYF
>TRBV21-1|TRBJ1-2|few|NA
TGTGCCAGCAGCAAAGCGGCTAACTATGGCTACACCTTC
CASSKAANYGYTF
>TRBV10-3|TRBJ2-7|NA|TRBD1
TGTGCCATCAGTGAACAGGGGGACGAGCAGTACTTC
CAISEQGDEQYF
>TRBV13|TRBJ1-5|NA|NA
TGTGCCAGCAGCTGGGGAAATCAGCCCCAGCATTTT
CASSWGNQPQHF
>TRBV7-2|TRBJ2-7|NA|TRBD2
TGTGCCAGCAGCTTAGCGGGACTAGCGACCTACGGGCAGTACTTC
CASSLAGLATYGQYF
>TRBV4-2|TRBJ2-5|NA|NA
TGTGCCAGCAGCCAAGAACCGGAGGGACTCTGGGAGACCCAGTACTTC
CASSQEPEGLWETQYF
>TRBV2|TRBJ2-5|NA|TRBD2
TGTGCCAGCAGTGGGACTAGCACTTTCCAAGAGACCCAGTACTTC
CASSGTSTFQETQYF
>TRBV20-1|TRBJ2-1|many|NA
TGCAGTGCTAGAGATCGCCCCCCTGTAGGTTGGGATTACAATGAGCAGTTCTTC
CSARDRPPVGWDYNEQFF
>TRBV5-1|TRBJ2-5|many|NA
TGCGCCAGCAGCTTAGGGCAGAAGCAAGAGACCCAGTACTTC
CASSLGQKQETQYF
>TRBV11-2|TRBJ2-3|NA|TRBD2
TGTGCCAGCAGCTTTGCGGGAGAGGTTGCAGATACGCAGTATTTT
CASSFAGEVADTQYF
>TRBV7-9|TRBJ2-5|NA|NA
TGTGCCAGCAGCATACAGGGTAACCAAGAGACCCAGTACTTC
CASSIQGNQETQYF
>TRBV18|TRBJ2-7|NA|NA
TGTGCCAGCTCACCACTAGCGGATTACGAGCAGTACTTC
CASSPLADYEQYF
>TRBV29-1|TRBJ1-3|NA|NA
TGCAGCGTTGATCCGGGCTCTGGAAACACCATATATTTT
CSVDPGSGNTIYF
>TRBV3-1|TRBJ2-7|few|TRBD1
TGTGCCAGCAGCCAGACAGGGGAGAAGGACGAGCAGTACTTC
CASSQTGEKDEQYF
>TRBV20-1|TRBJ2-1|NA|TRBD2
TGCAGTGGCCAGACTAGCGGGATGCCAAATGAGCAGTTCTTC
CSGQTSGMPNEQFF
>TRBV18|TRBJ2-1|few|NA
TGTGCCAGCTCCCTAACGACAGGGGGGACTAGCAATGAGCAGTTCTTC
CASSLTTGGTSNEQFF
>TRBV2|TRBJ2-1|NA|NA
TGTGCCAGCAGTGAAGTAGCTTACAGCTCCTACAATGAGCAGTTCTTC
CASSEVAYSSYNEQFF
>TRBV12-3/TRBV12-4|TRBJ2-2|NA|NA
TGTGCCAGCAGCTGGATCTTCACCCCACAGGTCGGCACCGGGGAGCTGTTTTTT
CASSWIFTPQVGTGELFF
>TRBV3-1|TRBJ2-1|many|NA
TGTGCCAGCAGCCAAGCCCACTCCATCAATGAGCAGTTCTTC
CASSQAHSINEQFF
>TRBV4-1|TRBJ2-1|many|NA
TGCGCCAGCAGCCAAGGGGGCGGGTCGATCCCCTACAATGAGCAGTTCTTC
CASSQGGGSIPYNEQFF
>TRBV29-1|TRBJ2-3|many|NA
TGCAGCGTTGAAGGGGATGCAGATACGCAGTATTTT
CSVEGDADTQYF
>TRBV6-5|TRBJ2-3|few|NA
TGTGCCAGCAGTTGGGGGCCGGGGAGCACAGATACGCAGTATTTT
CASSWGPGSTDTQYF
>TRBV6-1|TRBJ2-1|NA|NA
TGTGCCAGCAGTGAAGAGGACCTTCTACTGTCCTACAATGAGCAGTTCTTC
CASSEEDLLLSYNEQFF
>TRBV12-3/TRBV12-4|TRBJ2-4|many|NA
TGTGCCAGCAGTTTACGGCAGGGGAAAAACATTCAGTACTTC
CASSLRQGKNIQYF
>TRBV11-2|TRBJ2-1|few|NA
TGTGCCAGCAGCTTGGGCGTCTGGCCCGAGCAACTGCTCTTC
CASSLGVWPEQLLF
>TRBV5-1|TRBJ2-7|NA|NA
TGCGCCAGCAGCTTGGAGGGGCCAGCTCGCGGCGAGCAGTACTTC
CASSLEGPARGEQYF
>TRBV5-1|TRBJ2-5|many|NA
TGCGCCAGCAGCGGGCCCCAAGAGACCCAGTACTTC
CASSGPQETQYF
>TRBV5-1|TRBJ2-4|NA|NA
TGCGCCAGCAGCTTGGGACAGGAAGGGAACATTCAGTACTTC
CASSLGQEGNIQYF
>TRBV4-1|TRBJ2-3|NA|NA
TGCGCCAGCAGCCAAGAGACGGCTAGCACAGATACGCAGTATTTT
CASSQETASTDTQYF
>TRBV3-1|TRBJ2-2|NA|NA
TGTGCCAGCAGCCAAGAGGGCAGGGTAGCCACCGGGGAGCTGTTTTTT
CASSQEGRVATGELFF
>TRBV19|TRBJ2-1|few|NA
TGTGCCACCAGCCTTGATGAGCAGTTCTTC
CATSLDEQFF
>TRBV10-3|TRBJ2-5|NA|NA
TGTGCCATCAGTGAGACTAGGAAAGAGACCCAGTACTTC
CAISETRKETQYF
>TRBV4-3|TRBJ2-3|few|NA
TGCGCCAGCAGCCAAGACCGTCCAGATACGCAGTATTTT
CASSQDRPDTQYF
>TRBV29-1|TRBJ2-1|NA|NA
TGCAGCGCCCGGGGTCCCCTATGGGATGAGCAGTTCTTC
CSARGPLWDEQFF
>TRBV7-9|TRBJ2-3|many|NA
TGTGCCAGCAGCCTCGTTATGGGGAAAGATACGCAGTATTTT
CASSLVMGKDTQYF
>TRBV5-1|TRBJ2-7|NA|TRBD1
TGTGCCAGCAGCCCCGGACAGGGAAGGAAGGCCTACGAGCAGTACTTC
CASSPGQGRKAYEQYF
>TRBV28|TRBJ2-7|NA|NA
TGTGCCAGCAGTTCGTTAGGGGCTTCTTGGAGCTCCTACGAGCAGTACTTC
CASSSLGASWSSYEQYF
>TRBV20-1|TRBJ1-5|NA|NA
TGCAGTGCGCACACCGGCAATCAGCCCCAGCATTTT
CSAHTGNQPQHF
>TRBV6-1|TRBJ2-2|few|NA
TGTGCCAGTCTTCACGCGAACACCGGGGAGCTGTTTTTT
CASLHANTGELFF
>TRBV5-1|TRBJ2-1|NA|NA
TGCGCCAGCAGCTTGGGAGGTTACTACAATGAGCAGTTCTTC
CASSLGGYYNEQFF
>TRBV29-1|TRBJ2-1|NA|TRBD1
TGCAGCGCAGACCGGGACAGGGTTAATGAGCAGTTCTTC
CSADRDRVNEQFF
>TRBV20-1|TRBJ1-1|few|NA
TGCAGTGCTAGAGATAAAACAGGGACAACATGGGCAACGAACACTGAAGCTTTCTTT
CSARDKTGTTWATNTEAFF
>TRBV7-8|TRBJ1-6|few|NA
TGTGCCAGCAGCTTAGTCGCCTTGGGACTAGGGGGATATTCACCCCTCCACTTT
CASSLVALGLGGYSPLHF
>TRBV28|TRBJ1-4|few|NA
TGTGCCAGCAGTTTCCCCCCACGGGGCGCGGGTGAAAAACTGTTTTTT
CASSFPPRGAGEKLFF
>TRBV7-2|TRBJ2-1|NA|NA
TGTGCCAGCAGCTTAGGGCGGCGGGGGCTCTACAATGAGCAGTTCTTC
CASSLGRRGLYNEQFF
>TRBV27|TRBJ2-7|NA|TRBD2
TGTGCCAGCATGCGAGCGGGGGTACAGTACTTC
CASMRAGVQYF